This T cell receptor beta chain stems from a study of ipilimumab plus nivolumab after autologous stem cell transplantation. Study overall: Typical patient got 5 ipilimumab doses and seven to nine nivolumab doses (median).

Sequenced by immunoSEQ multiplex PCR; TCRdb stores in-frame clones only, minus some. The data contain tens of thousands of clones, 83% of them singletons. Ipilimumab, 1 mg/kg, started 14 to 28 days after autologous transplant. This CDR3 has 14 amino acids. Germline CDR1 is SGHRS and CDR2 is YFSETQ. Trimming took off 4 bases at V and 1 base at J, with 11 bases between the two ends. The input for sequencing was PBMCs, taken in a trial of ipilimumab plus nivolumab as post-transplant consolidation. This TCR was sampled from a male donor with diffuse large B-cell lymphoma. The gene calls are TRBV5-1 and TRBJ2-5; tentative D call: TRBD2 (6 bases). The CDR3 DNA reads TGCGCCAGCAGCGTCTGGCGGGGCCAAGAGACCCAGTACTTC. Translating gives CASSVWRGQETQYF.